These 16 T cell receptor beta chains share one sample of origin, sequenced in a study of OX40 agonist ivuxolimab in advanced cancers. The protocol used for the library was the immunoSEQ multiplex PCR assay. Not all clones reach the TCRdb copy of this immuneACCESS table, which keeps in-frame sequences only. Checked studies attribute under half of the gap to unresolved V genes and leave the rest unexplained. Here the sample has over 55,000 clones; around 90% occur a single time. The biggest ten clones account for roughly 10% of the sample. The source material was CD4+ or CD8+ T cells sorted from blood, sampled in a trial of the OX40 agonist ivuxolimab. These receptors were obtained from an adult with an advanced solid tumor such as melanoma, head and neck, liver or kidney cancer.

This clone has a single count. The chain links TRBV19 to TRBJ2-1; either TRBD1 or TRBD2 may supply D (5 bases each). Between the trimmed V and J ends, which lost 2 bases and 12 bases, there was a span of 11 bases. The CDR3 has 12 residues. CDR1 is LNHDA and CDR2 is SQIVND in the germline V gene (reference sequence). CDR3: CASSIYSGPQFF. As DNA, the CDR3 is TGTGCCAGTAGTATATATTCGGGGCCGCAGTTCTTC.

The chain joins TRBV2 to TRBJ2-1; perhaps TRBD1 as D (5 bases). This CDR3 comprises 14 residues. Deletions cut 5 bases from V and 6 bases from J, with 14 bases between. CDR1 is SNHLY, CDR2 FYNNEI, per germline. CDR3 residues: CASSLPDSVNEQFF. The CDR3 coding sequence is TGTGCCAGCAGTCTTCCCGACAGCGTCAATGAGCAGTTCTTC.

This CDR3 reads CASSISEGLVGELFF. CDR3 bases: TGTGCCAGTAGTATATCGGAGGGGCTTGTCGGGGAGCTGTTTTTT. This sequence joins TRBV19 and TRBJ2-2; weak D call: TRBD2 (6 bases). The length of the CDR3 is 15 residues. The germline V gene has CDR1 LNHDA and CDR2 SQIVND (reference sequence). V gave up 2 bases and J gave up 7 bases, with 14 bases separating them.

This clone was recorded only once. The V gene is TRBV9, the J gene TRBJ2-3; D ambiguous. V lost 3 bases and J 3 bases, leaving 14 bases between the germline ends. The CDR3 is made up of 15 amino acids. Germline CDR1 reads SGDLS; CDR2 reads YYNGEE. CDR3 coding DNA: TGTGCCAGCAGCGCAGGAAGGACCGATACAGATACGCAGTATTTT. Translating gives CASSAGRTDTDTQYF.

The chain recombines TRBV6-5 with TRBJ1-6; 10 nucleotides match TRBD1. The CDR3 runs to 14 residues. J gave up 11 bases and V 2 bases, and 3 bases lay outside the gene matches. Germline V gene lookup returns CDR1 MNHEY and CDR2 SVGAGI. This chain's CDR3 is CASSYGTGVPPLHF. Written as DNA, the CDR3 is TGTGCCAGCAGTTACGGGACAGGGGTACCACCCCTCCACTTT.

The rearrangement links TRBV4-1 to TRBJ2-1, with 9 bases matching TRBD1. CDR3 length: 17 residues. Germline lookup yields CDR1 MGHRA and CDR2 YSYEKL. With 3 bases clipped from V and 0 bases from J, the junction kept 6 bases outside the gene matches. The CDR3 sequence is CASSQGQGYPSYNEQFF. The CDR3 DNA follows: TGCGCCAGCAGCCAGGGACAGGGTTACCCCTCCTACAATGAGCAGTTCTTC.

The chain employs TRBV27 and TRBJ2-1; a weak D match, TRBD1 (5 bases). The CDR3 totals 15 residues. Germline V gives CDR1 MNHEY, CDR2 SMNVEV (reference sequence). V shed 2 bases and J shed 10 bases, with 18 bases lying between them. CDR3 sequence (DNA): TGTGCCAGCAGTTTAGGTGTTGGACCGAACAGGGAGCAGTTCTTC. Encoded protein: CASSLGVGPNREQFF.

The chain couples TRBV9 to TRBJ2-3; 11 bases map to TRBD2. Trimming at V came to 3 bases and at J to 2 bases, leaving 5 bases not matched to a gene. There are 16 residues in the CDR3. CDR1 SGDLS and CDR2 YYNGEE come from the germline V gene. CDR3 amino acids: CASSDSTSGDTDTQYF. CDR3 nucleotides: TGTGCCAGCAGCGACTCGACTAGCGGGGACACAGATACGCAGTATTTT.

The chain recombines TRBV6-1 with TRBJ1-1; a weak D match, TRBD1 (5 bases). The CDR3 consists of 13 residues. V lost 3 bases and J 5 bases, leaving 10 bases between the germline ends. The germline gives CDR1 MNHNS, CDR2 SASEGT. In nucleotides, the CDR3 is TGTGCCAGCAGTGATGGGGCAGGGACTGAAGCTTTCTTT. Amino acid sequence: CASSDGAGTEAFF.

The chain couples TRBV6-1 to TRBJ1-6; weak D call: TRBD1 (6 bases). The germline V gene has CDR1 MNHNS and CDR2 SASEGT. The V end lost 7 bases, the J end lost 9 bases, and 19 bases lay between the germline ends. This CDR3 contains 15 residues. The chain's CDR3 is CASTHDQGPSSPLHF. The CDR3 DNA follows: TGTGCCAGCACCCACGATCAGGGGCCGAGTTCACCCCTCCACTTT.

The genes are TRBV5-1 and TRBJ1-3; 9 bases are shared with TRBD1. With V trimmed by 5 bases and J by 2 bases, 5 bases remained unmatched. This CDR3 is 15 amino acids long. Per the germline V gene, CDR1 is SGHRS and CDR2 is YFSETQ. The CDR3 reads CASSEGQGAGNTIYF. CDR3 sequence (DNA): TGCGCCAGCAGTGAGGGACAGGGCGCTGGAAACACCATATATTTT.

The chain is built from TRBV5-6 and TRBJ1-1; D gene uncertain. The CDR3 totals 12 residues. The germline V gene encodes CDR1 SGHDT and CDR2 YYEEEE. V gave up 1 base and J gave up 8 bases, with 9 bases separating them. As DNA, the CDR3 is TGTGCCAGCAGCTTGTTGTCCGGCGAAGCTTTCTTT. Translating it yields CASSLLSGEAFF.

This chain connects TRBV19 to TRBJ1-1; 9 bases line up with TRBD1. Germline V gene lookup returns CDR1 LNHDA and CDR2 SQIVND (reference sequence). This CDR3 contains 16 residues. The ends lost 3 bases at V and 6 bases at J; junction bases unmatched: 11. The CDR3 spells CASSITGTGTKAEAFF. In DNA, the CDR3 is TGTGCCAGTAGTATTACGGGGACAGGGACAAAGGCTGAAGCTTTCTTT. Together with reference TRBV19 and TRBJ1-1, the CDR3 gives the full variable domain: DGGITQSPKYLFRKEGQNVTLSCEQNLNHDAMYWYRQDPGQGLRLIYYSQIVNDFQKGDIAEGYSVSREKKESFPLTVTSAQKNPTAFYLCASSITGTGTKAEAFFGQGTRLTVV.

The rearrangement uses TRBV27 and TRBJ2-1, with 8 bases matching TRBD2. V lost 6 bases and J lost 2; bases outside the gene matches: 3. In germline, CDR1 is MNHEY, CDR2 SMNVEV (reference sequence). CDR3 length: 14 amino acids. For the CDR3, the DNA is TGTGCCAGCAGAATAGCGGGGACCTACAATGAGCAGTTCTTC. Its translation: CASRIAGTYNEQFF.

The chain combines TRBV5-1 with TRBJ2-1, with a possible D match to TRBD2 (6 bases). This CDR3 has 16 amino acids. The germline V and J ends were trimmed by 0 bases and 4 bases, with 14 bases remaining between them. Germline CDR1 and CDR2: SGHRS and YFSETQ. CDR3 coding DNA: TGCGCCAGCAGCTTGGGACTAGTTGATCGTTACAATGAGCAGTTCTTC. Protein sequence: CASSLGLVDRYNEQFF.

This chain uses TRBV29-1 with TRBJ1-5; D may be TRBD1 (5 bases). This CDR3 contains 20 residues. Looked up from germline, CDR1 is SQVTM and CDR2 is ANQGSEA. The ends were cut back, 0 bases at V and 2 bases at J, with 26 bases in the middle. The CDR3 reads CSVEEPTWGEGHKGNQPQHF. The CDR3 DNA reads TGCAGCGTTGAAGAACCGACCTGGGGGGAAGGGCATAAGGGCAATCAGCCCCAGCATTTT. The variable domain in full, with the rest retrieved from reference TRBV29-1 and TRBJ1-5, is SAVISQKPSRDICQRGTSLTIQCQVDSQVTMMFWYRQQPGQSLTLIATANQGSEATYESGFVIDKFPISRPNLTFSTLTVSNMSPEDSSIYLCSVEEPTWGEGHKGNQPQHFGDGTRLSIL.